These 14 T cell receptor beta chains were sequenced from one sample in a study of cytomegalovirus exposure and HLA in healthy donors. This PCR relied on a set of 60 Vbeta primers and 13 Jbeta primers. Sequencing was performed with immunoSEQ multiplex PCR; in TCRdb, only in-frame clones are kept and a portion is missing. The repertoire holds roughly 150,000 clones, 78% seen once, with 7% in the top ten. The sequencing sample was made of PBMCs. The receptors stem from a middle-aged woman in good health and CMV-seropositive.

The chain is built from TRBV9 and TRBJ2-1; possible D gene TRBD1, 5 bases. Germline loops: CDR1 SGDLS, CDR2 YYNGEE. The germline V and J ends were trimmed by 4 bases and 3 bases, with 20 bases remaining between them. This CDR3 is 17 amino acids long. In DNA form, the CDR3 reads TGTGCCAGCAGCCCAAGCAGATCGCAGGGTCTCTACAATGAGCAGTTCTTC. Amino acid sequence: CASSPSRSQGLYNEQFF.

The chain has TRBV28 and TRBJ1-5; 10 bases map to TRBD1. The germline V gene encodes CDR1 MDHEN and CDR2 SYDVKM. Trimming cost V 7 bases and J 2 bases; bases outside gene matches: 5. The CDR3 consists of 15 residues. As DNA, the CDR3 is TGTGCCAGCATGGACAGGGGGGGAGGCAATCAGCCCCAGCATTTT. Amino acids: CASMDRGGGNQPQHF.

The chain combines TRBV30 with TRBJ1-1; weak D call: TRBD1 (6 bases). Trimming removed 5 bases from V and 1 base from J, with 14 bases in between. Germline V CDR1 and CDR2: GTSNPN, SVGIG (reference sequence). The CDR3 is made up of 14 amino acids. CDR3 sequence: CAWGQLGQNTEAFF. The DNA for the CDR3 is TGTGCCTGGGGGCAACTGGGACAGAACACTGAAGCTTTCTTT.

The chain couples TRBV30 to TRBJ1-2; 7 bases match TRBD1. The CDR3 is 13 residues long. The trim removed 4 bases at V and 6 bases at J, leaving 8 bases unmatched. Germline lookup yields CDR1 GTSNPN and CDR2 SVGIG (reference sequence). In nucleotides, the CDR3 is TGTGCCTGGAATTTGGACAGGCGTGATGGCTACACCTTC. It translates to CAWNLDRRDGYTF.

The table lists this clone with a count of one. The chain combines TRBV9 with TRBJ2-7; the match to TRBD2 covers 11 bases. Per germline, CDR1 SGDLS and CDR2 YYNGEE. V gave up 4 bases and J gave up 4 bases; unmatched junction bases: 4. The CDR3 is 14 residues long. CDR3 in amino acids: CASSPSGGKYEQYF. DNA of the CDR3: TGTGCCAGCAGCCCTAGCGGGGGGAAATACGAGCAGTACTTC.

The V and J genes are TRBV10-3 and TRBJ2-7; tentative D call: TRBD1 (6 bases). The CDR3 contains 13 residues. V was clipped by 5 bases and J by 3 bases, with 11 bases between them. Germline lookup yields CDR1 ENHRY and CDR2 SYGVKD. The CDR3 nucleotides are TGTGCCATCAGTACCCGACAGGACTACGAGCAGTACTTC. Protein product: CAISTRQDYEQYF.

The genes are TRBV18 and TRBJ2-1; a weak D match, TRBD1 (6 bases). Germline V gene sequence: CDR1 KGHSH, CDR2 LQKENI. The CDR3 is made up of 15 amino acids. Trimming stripped 3 bases from V and 6 bases from J, with 15 bases between. Here the CDR3 DNA reads TGTGCCAGCTCACCCCTAGGGACATTTAGCAATGAGCAGTTCTTC. Translating gives CASSPLGTFSNEQFF.

This chain connects TRBV11-1 to TRBJ2-5, with TRBD1 matching over 10 bases. Germline values: CDR1 SGHAT, CDR2 FQDESV (reference sequence). The V and J ends lost 4 bases and 4 bases, in that order; junction bases with no gene match: 12. This CDR3 is built from 17 residues. The DNA of the CDR3 is TGTGCCAGCAGCTACCATCTAGACAGGGGGCTTGGAGAGACCCAGTACTTC. Translating it yields CASSYHLDRGLGETQYF.

This clone was seen at least ten times. The chain is built from TRBV6-1 and TRBJ2-5, with TRBD2 as a possible D gene (5 bases). The CDR3 loop spans 15 amino acids. CDR1 and CDR2 from the germline V gene are MNHNS and SASEGT. Trimming cost V 1 base and J 5 bases, with 14 bases left between them. CDR3 amino acids: CASSEGGRSTETQYF. DNA of the CDR3: TGTGCCAGCAGTGAAGGAGGGAGAAGTACGGAGACCCAGTACTTC.

The chain links TRBV6-1 to TRBJ1-2; the D is unclear. CDR1 MNHNS and CDR2 SASEGT come from the germline V gene. The ends were cut back, 0 bases at V and 8 bases at J, with 25 bases in the middle. The CDR3 covers 18 residues. The CDR3 is CASSEARRANKALTGYTF. Written as DNA, the CDR3 is TGTGCCAGCAGTGAAGCGAGGAGGGCCAACAAAGCCCTTACGGGCTACACCTTC.

The genes are TRBV6-5 and TRBJ1-2; tentative D call: TRBD1 (6 bases). Germline V gene sequence: CDR1 MNHEY, CDR2 SVGAGI. The V gene lost 6 bases and the J gene lost 8 bases, with 13 bases spanning the gap. The CDR3 length is 12 residues. The CDR3: CASSRGGEGYTF. CDR3 DNA: TGTGCCAGCAGCCGAGGGGGTGAAGGCTACACCTTC.

The gene calls are TRBV28 and TRBJ1-6, with D possibly matching TRBD1 (5 bases). Trimming removed 8 bases from V and 7 bases from J, with 18 bases in between. CDR3 length equals 15 residues. CDR1 is MDHEN and CDR2 is SYDVKM in the germline V gene. In DNA form, the CDR3 reads TGTGCCAGCTCTCCCAGGGAGGGGCTCAATTCACCCCTCCACTTT. It codes for CASSPREGLNSPLHF.

This sequence joins TRBV6-1 and TRBJ1-5; D remains unclear. Trimming removed 4 bases from V and 7 bases from J, with 20 bases in between. This CDR3 region has 16 residues. Germline assignment: CDR1 MNHNS and CDR2 SASEGT. This chain's CDR3 is CASSAPSNRGGQPQHF. The CDR3 DNA follows: TGTGCCAGCAGTGCCCCATCAAACCGGGGAGGCCAGCCCCAGCATTTT.

This chain links TRBV5-8 with TRBJ1-2; 9 nucleotides line up with TRBD1. From germline, CDR1 is SGHTS and CDR2 YDEGEE. There are 16 residues in the CDR3. J lost 2 bases, V lost 5 bases, and 10 bases had no gene match. CDR3 nucleotides: TGTGCCAGCAGAAATACAGGGGGCGCATCCAACTATGGCTACACCTTC. It specifies CASRNTGGASNYGYTF.